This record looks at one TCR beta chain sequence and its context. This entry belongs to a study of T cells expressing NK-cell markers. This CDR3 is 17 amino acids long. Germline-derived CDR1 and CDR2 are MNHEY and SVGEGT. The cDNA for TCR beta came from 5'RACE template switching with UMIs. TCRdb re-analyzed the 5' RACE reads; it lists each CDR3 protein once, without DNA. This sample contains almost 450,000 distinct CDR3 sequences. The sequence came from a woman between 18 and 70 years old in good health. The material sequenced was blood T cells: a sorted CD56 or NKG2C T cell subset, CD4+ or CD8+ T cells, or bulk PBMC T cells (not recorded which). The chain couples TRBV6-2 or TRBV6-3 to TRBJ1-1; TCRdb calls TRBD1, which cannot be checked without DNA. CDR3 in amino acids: CASSTPGQGPRNTEAFF.